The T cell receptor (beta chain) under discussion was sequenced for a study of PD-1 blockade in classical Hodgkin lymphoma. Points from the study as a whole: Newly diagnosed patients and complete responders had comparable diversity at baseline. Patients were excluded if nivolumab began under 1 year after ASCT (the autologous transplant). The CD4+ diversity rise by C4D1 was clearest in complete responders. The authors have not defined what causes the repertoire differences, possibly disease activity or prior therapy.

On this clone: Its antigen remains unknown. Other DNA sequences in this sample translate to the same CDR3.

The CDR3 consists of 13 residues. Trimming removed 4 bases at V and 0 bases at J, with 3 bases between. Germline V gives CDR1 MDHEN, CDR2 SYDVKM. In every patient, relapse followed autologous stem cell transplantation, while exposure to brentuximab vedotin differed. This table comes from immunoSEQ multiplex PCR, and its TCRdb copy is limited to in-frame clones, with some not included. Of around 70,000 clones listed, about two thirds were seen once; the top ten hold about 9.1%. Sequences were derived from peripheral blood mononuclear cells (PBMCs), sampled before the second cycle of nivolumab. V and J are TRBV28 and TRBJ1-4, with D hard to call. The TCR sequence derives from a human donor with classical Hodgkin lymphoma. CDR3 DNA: TGTGCCAGCAGTTATTCAACTAATGAAAAACTGTTTTTT. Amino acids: CASSYSTNEKLFF.